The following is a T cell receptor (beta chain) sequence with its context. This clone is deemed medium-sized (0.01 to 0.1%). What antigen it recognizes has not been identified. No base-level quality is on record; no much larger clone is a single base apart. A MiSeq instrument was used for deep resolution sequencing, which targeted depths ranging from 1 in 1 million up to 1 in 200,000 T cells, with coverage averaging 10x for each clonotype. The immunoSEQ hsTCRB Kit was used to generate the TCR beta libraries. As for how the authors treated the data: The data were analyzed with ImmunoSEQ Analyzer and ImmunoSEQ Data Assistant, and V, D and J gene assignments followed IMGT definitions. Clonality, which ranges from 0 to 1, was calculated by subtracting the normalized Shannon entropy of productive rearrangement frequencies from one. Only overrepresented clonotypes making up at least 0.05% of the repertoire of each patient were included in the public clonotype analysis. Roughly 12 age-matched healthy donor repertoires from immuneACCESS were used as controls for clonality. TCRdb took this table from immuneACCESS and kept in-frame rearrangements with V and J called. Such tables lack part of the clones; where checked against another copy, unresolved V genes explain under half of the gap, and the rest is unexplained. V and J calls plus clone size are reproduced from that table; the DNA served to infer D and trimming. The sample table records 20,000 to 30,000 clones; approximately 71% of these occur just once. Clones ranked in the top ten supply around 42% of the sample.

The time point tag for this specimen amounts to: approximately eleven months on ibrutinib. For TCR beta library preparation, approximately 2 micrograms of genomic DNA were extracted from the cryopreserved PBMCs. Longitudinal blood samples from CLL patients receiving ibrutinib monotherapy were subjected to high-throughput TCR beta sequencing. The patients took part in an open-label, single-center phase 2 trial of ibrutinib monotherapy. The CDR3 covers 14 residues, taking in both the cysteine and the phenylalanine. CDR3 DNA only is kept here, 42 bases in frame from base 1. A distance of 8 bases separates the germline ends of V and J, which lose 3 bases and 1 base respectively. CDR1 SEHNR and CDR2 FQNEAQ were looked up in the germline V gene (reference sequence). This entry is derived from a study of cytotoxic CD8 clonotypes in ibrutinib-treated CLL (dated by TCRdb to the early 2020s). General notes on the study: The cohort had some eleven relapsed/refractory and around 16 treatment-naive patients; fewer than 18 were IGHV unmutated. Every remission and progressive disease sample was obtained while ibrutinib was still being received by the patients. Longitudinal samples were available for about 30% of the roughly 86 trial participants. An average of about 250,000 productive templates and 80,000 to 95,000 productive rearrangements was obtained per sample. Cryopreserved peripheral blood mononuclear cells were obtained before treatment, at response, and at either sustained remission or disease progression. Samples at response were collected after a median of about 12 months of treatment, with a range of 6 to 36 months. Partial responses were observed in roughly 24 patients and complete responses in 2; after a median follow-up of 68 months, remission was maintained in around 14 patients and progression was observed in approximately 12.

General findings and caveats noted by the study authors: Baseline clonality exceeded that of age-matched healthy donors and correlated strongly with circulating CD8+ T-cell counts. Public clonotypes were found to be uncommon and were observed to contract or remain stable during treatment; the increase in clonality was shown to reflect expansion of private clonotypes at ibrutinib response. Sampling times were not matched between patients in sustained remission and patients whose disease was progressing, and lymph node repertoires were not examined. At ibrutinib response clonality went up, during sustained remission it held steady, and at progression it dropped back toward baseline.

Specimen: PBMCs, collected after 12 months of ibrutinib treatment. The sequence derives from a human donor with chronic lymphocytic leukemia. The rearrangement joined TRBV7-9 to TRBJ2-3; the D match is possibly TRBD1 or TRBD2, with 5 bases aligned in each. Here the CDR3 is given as CASSFRDGTDTQYF. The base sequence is TGTGCCAGCAGCTTTCGGGACGGCACAGATACGCAGTATTTT.